This T cell receptor beta chain was identified during a study of blood T cell repertoires in COVID-19. Looking at the study overall: There were acute and convalescent COVID-19 samples, and they came from the United States, Italy and Spain. From T cells, B-cell-depleted T cells, or PBMCs came the material, which was cDNA or gDNA.

The ends lost 3 bases at V and 0 bases at J; junction bases unmatched: 11. The CDR3 contains 17 residues. Germline V gene sequence: CDR1 SGHKS, CDR2 YYEKEE (reference sequence). In the original analysis: Nucleated cell number was recorded as an estimate derived from reference gene primer amplification. Using immunoSEQ multiplex PCR, the repertoire was profiled, and TCRdb retains in-frame clones only, with some absent. V, J and clone size derive from that table, while D and trimming were established from the DNA sequence. Among fewer than 200,000 clones listed, roughly 88% were seen once. The chain joins TRBV5-5 to TRBJ2-7, with 8 bases lining up with TRBD2. What was sequenced was peripheral blood. This sequence originates from a man in his 60s who had recovered from COVID-19. CDR3 residues: CASSSKREGKASYEQYF. The CDR3 bases are TGTGCCAGCAGCTCCAAACGGGAGGGGAAGGCCTCCTACGAGCAGTACTTC.